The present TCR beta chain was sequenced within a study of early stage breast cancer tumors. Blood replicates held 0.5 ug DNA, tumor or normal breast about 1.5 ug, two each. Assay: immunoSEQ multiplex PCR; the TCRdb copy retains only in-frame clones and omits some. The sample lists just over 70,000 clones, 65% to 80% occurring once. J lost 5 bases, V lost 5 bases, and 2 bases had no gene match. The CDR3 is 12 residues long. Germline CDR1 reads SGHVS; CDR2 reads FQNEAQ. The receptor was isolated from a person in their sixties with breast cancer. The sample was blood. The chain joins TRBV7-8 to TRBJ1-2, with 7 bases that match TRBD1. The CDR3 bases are TGTGCCAGCAGCCTACAGGGGTATGGCTACACCTTC. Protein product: CASSLQGYGYTF.